This TCR beta chain was obtained from a study of shared clonotypes between healthy human individuals. The CDR3 covers 15 residues. From germline, CDR1 is SGHTA and CDR2 FQGTGA. The V end lost 2 bases, the J end lost 2 bases, and 13 bases lay between the germline ends. Remarks on this clone: Its antigen is still unknown.

TCRdb's copy holds only in-frame clones and misses some; the assay was immunoSEQ multiplex PCR. Of around 690,000 clones listed, around 91% were seen once; the top ten hold 34%. Healthy and HIV-negative, the adult donors had no recent acute infections or vaccinations. Researchers reported that CD8 memory united CD45RO+ cells with CCR7-negative CD45RA+ TemRA cells. Study-wide results and caveats: Rarefaction demonstrated incomplete sorted-subset sequencing despite large depth.

This TCR derives from a man between 18 and 29 years old in good health. Some clones in this sample may be carry-over from other donors' samples. The material sequenced was memory CD8+ T cells from PBMCs. Described subset: CD45RO+ cells pooled with CCR7-negative TemRA cells. The rearrangement joins TRBV7-3 to TRBJ2-7; either TRBD1 or TRBD2 may fit D (6 bases each). The CDR3 DNA is TGTGCCAGCAGCTTAGTTCCGGGGGCCCCCTACGAGCAGTACTTC. Its translation is CASSLVPGAPYEQYF.